The clone carrying this T cell receptor beta chain came up many times. Its antigen remains unknown. The CDR3 goes on 3 residues after the read ends, and that part is filled in from the germline J gene. V lost 2 bases, J lost 2 bases, and 10 bases lay in between. Germline V gene sequence: CDR1 DFQATT, CDR2 SNEGSKA (reference sequence). This CDR3 contains 14 residues. This sample was taken from a study of T cell clonality in common variable immunodeficiency. Study-level findings and limits: Compared with controls, CVID subjects had fewer shared TCRbeta clones.

Only in-frame clones appear in the TCRdb table, and some are missing; sequencing was by immunoSEQ multiplex PCR. The repertoire consists of about 40,000 clones, none detected only once. Caucasian heritage predominated among both patients and controls. Sequencing was carried out using peripheral blood mononuclear cells. This clonotype originated in a person between 18 and 75 years old in good health. This chain links TRBV20-1 with TRBJ1-3, with TRBD1 as a possible D gene (5 bases). The CDR3: CSARYTGAGNTIYF. The covered CDR3 bases are TGCAGTGCTAGATATACGGGGGCTGGAAACACC.